The 30 T cell receptor beta chains in this list originate from one sample, sequenced in a study of glioma-infiltrating T cells after dendritic cell vaccination (dated by TCRdb to 2016 to 2017). Library generation was performed with the immunoSEQ multiplex PCR assay. Entries here come from immuneACCESS through TCRdb and include only in-frame sequences with V and J called. Some clones fail to appear in such tables; in the studies checked, an unresolved V gene covers under half of the shortfall, and the cause of the remainder is unknown. This sample gives 99,000 or so clones in total; around 91% of them show up just once. Clones ranked in the top ten supply 2.7% of the sample. In light of the paper, this sample's time point label describes: after dendritic cell vaccination, including at tumor progression/relapse. The sequencing here drew on blood, taken after dendritic cell vaccination. Receptors were obtained from a human donor with glioblastoma.

This chain connects TRBV7-2 to TRBJ1-4, with 10 bases lining up with TRBD1. With 5 bases clipped from V and 10 bases from J, the junction kept 4 bases outside the gene matches. This CDR3 contains 13 residues. Germline CDR1 and CDR2: SGHTA and FQGNSA. In nucleotides, the CDR3 is TGTGCCAGCAGCGCCGGACAGGGGGGAAAACTGTTTTTT. Residues: CASSAGQGGKLFF.

The chain combines TRBV19 with TRBJ2-7; tentatively, D is TRBD1 (5 bases). Germline lookup yields CDR1 LNHDA and CDR2 SQIVND (reference sequence). This CDR3 has 13 residues. Trimming took 3 bases from V and 5 from J, leaving 11 bases between them. The chain's CDR3 is CASSMGQGDEQYF. For the CDR3, the DNA is TGTGCCAGTAGTATGGGCCAGGGTGACGAGCAGTACTTC.

The gene calls are TRBV4-2 and TRBJ2-2, with 8 bases that match TRBD2. This CDR3 is 16 amino acids long. J was trimmed by 4 bases and V by 0 bases; bases with no gene match: 4. CDR1 LGHNA and CDR2 YNFKEQ come from the germline V gene. This CDR3 reads CASSQDGGGLTGELFF. The CDR3, as DNA: TGTGCCAGCAGCCAAGATGGCGGGGGGCTCACCGGGGAGCTGTTTTTT.

The chain uses TRBV25-1 and TRBJ2-7, with TRBD1 matching 7 bases. Germline V CDR1 and CDR2: MGHDK, SYGVNS. The ends lost 2 bases at V and 4 bases at J; junction bases unmatched: 5. This CDR3 is built from 14 residues. The CDR3 protein is CASSEKGDSYEQYF. CDR3 nucleotide sequence: TGTGCCAGCAGTGAAAAGGGGGACAGTTACGAGCAGTACTTC.

This chain uses TRBV30 with TRBJ1-5; D not resolved. V lost 1 base, J lost 3 bases, and 10 bases lay in between. The germline V gene has CDR1 GTSNPN and CDR2 SVGIG (reference sequence). There are 14 residues in the CDR3. CDR3 region: CAWSENSHNQPQHF. CDR3 nucleotide sequence: TGTGCCTGGAGTGAGAACAGCCACAATCAGCCCCAGCATTTT.

V usage is TRBV6-1 and J usage is TRBJ1-2; D gene unclear. Trimming removed 2 bases at V and 4 bases at J, with 11 bases between. Germline V gene sequence: CDR1 MNHNS, CDR2 SASEGT. The CDR3 has 14 residues. The CDR3 protein is CASSEFPGTYGYTF. In DNA form, the CDR3 reads TGTGCCAGCAGTGAATTCCCGGGAACCTATGGCTACACCTTC.

This clone was detected only a few times. Other DNA sequences in the same sample also yield this CDR3. The V and J genes are TRBV7-9 and TRBJ1-1; possibly TRBD1 for D (5 bases). V lost 3 bases, J lost 0 bases, and 5 bases lay in between. The CDR3 sequence is 13 residues long. Germline V gene lookup returns CDR1 SEHNR and CDR2 FQNEAQ (reference sequence). CDR3 nucleotide sequence: TGTGCCAGCAGCTTGGACATGAACACTGAAGCTTTCTTT. Protein: CASSLDMNTEAFF.

The chain employs TRBV5-8 and TRBJ1-1, with D unresolved. V was trimmed by 4 bases and J by 6 bases, leaving 19 bases between them. The CDR3 sequence is 15 residues long. CDR1 and CDR2 (germline): SGHTS, YDEGEE. Here the CDR3 reads CASSQYRSLGAEAFF. CDR3 DNA: TGTGCCAGCAGCCAATATAGATCGCTGGGCGCTGAAGCTTTCTTT.

This clone appeared a single time. The chain joins TRBV11-2 to TRBJ1-1; D is unresolved. Trimming shortened V by 0 bases and J by 2 bases, and 10 bases separated the two germline ends. Germline CDR1 reads SGHAT; CDR2 reads FQNNGV. The length of the CDR3 is 15 residues. The CDR3 sequence is CASSLDWAGNTEAFF. As DNA, the CDR3 is TGTGCCAGCAGCTTAGATTGGGCGGGTAACACTGAAGCTTTCTTT. The full variable domain, with the rest looked up from reference TRBV11-2 and TRBJ1-1, is EAGVAQSPRYKIIEKRQSVAFWCNPISGHATLYWYQQILGQGPKLLIQFQNNGVVDDSQLPKDRFSAERLKGVDSTLKIQPAKLEDSAVYLCASSLDWAGNTEAFFGQGTRLTVV.

This rearrangement joins TRBV18 to TRBJ2-5, with TRBD2 matching 10 bases. The junction had 5 bases not matched to a gene; V was cut back by 2 bases and J by 2 bases. The CDR3 has 16 amino acids. The germline CDR1 and CDR2 sequences are KGHSH and LQKENI. DNA for the CDR3: TGTGCCAGCTCACCATCTAGCGGGGGCCATCAAGAGACCCAGTACTTC. It is translated as CASSPSSGGHQETQYF.

This clone was detected once. This sequence joins TRBV29-1 and TRBJ2-5, with D perhaps matching TRBD1 (7 bases). Between the trimmed V and J ends, which lost 5 bases and 4 bases, there was a span of 17 bases. Germline loops: CDR1 SQVTM, CDR2 ANQGSEA. The CDR3 is 14 amino acids. CDR3 DNA: TGCAGCGTTCTCGGGGGACAGATTGGAGAGACCCAGTACTTC. It yields the protein CSVLGGQIGETQYF.

The chain combines TRBV9 with TRBJ1-4, with D unresolved. CDR1 is SGDLS, CDR2 YYNGEE, per germline. V was cut by 0 bases and J by 7 bases, with 13 bases left in between. The CDR3 is made up of 15 amino acids. The CDR3 protein is CASSVGPTRGEKLFF. The CDR3 DNA reads TGTGCCAGCAGCGTAGGACCTACCCGAGGTGAAAAACTGTTTTTT.

The rearrangement joins TRBV10-2 to TRBJ2-7; TRBD2 agrees at 14 bases. Looked up from germline, CDR1 is WSHSY and CDR2 is SAAADI. The junction had 6 bases not matched to a gene; V was cut back by 8 bases and J by 0 bases. The CDR3 covers 16 residues. In nucleotides, the CDR3 is TGCGCCAGCCGTCGGACTAGCGGGAGGAGCTCCTACGAGCAGTACTTC. It encodes CASRRTSGRSSYEQYF.

The CDR3: CASSQEQGFRYGYTF. The CDR3 coding sequence is TGCGCCAGCAGCCAGGAGCAGGGATTCCGCTATGGCTACACCTTC. V is TRBV4-1 and J is TRBJ1-2; perhaps TRBD1 as D (5 bases). Germline V gene data show CDR1 as MGHRA and CDR2 as YSYEKL. V lost 3 bases and J 4 bases, leaving 15 bases between the germline ends. The CDR3 is made up of 15 amino acids.

This clone was picked up one time. V gene TRBV5-4 combines with J gene TRBJ1-4; TRBD1 is a possible D gene (6 bases). V lost 0 bases, J lost 0 bases, and 9 bases lay in between. The CDR3 runs to 16 residues. From germline, CDR1 is SGHNT and CDR2 YYREEE (reference sequence). CDR3 region: CASSLAGAATNEKLFF. CDR3 nucleotide sequence: TGTGCCAGCAGCTTGGCAGGGGCCGCAACTAATGAAAAACTGTTTTTT.

This rearrangement joins TRBV5-1 to TRBJ1-4; D is possibly TRBD1 (5 bases). The CDR3 sequence is 14 residues long. V was trimmed by 4 bases and J by 5 bases, leaving 12 bases between them. Germline assignment: CDR1 SGHRS and CDR2 YFSETQ. CDR3 loop: CASSPRQLNEKLFF. CDR3 nucleotide sequence: TGCGCCAGCAGCCCGCGACAGCTGAATGAAAAACTGTTTTTT.

There are a few counts of this clone. The chain couples TRBV5-5 to TRBJ1-3; 9 bases match TRBD1. The CDR3 is 15 amino acids. With V trimmed by 3 bases and J by 2 bases, 3 bases remained unmatched. The germline gives CDR1 SGHKS, CDR2 YYEKEE (reference sequence). The CDR3 protein is CASSWGTGTGNTIYF. In DNA form, the CDR3 reads TGTGCCAGCAGCTGGGGGACAGGGACTGGAAACACCATATATTTT.

The chain is built from TRBV4-1 and TRBJ1-4; 8 bases map to TRBD1. This CDR3 is built from 16 residues. With 4 bases clipped from V and 2 bases from J, the junction kept 6 bases outside the gene matches. Germline lookup yields CDR1 MGHRA and CDR2 YSYEKL. The CDR3 here is CASSRGQGVTNEKLFF. The CDR3, as DNA: TGCGCCAGCAGCCGCGGACAGGGAGTGACTAATGAAAAACTGTTTTTT.

The V call is TRBV1, the J call TRBJ2-7; the table calls TRBD2, which could not be checked here. TRBV1 is marked as a pseudogene. The CDR3 is 16 amino acids. The CDR3 nucleotides read TGCACTCCGATCACCGGGACTAGCGGGAGGGTGGGTGAGCAGTACTTC. Translation: CTPITGTSGRVGEQYF.

The chain has TRBV2 and TRBJ2-2, with D uncertain. Germline V CDR1 and CDR2: SNHLY, FYNNEI. CDR3 length: 13 residues. V lost 2 bases, J lost 5 bases, and 6 bases lay in between. The CDR3 here is CASSELRTGELFF. Written as DNA, the CDR3 is TGTGCCAGCAGTGAACTGAGGACCGGGGAGCTGTTTTTT.

The chain carries TRBV6-1 and TRBJ1-5; D is unresolved. This CDR3 is built from 18 residues. The germline V and J ends were trimmed by 3 bases and 0 bases, with 18 bases remaining between them. CDR1 MNHNS and CDR2 SASEGT come from the germline V gene. CDR3 sequence: CASSEREPTLNSNQPQHF. CDR3 coding DNA: TGTGCCAGCAGTGAGAGGGAACCTACCCTAAATAGCAATCAGCCCCAGCATTTT.

V is TRBV7-6 and J is TRBJ1-4; no clear D. V lost 2 bases and J 0 bases, leaving 7 bases between the germline ends. CDR3 size: 15 residues. Germline CDR1 and CDR2: SGHVS and FNYEAQ. CDR3 coding DNA: TGTGCCAGCAGCTTACGGTCGTCAACTAATGAAAAACTGTTTTTT. Residues: CASSLRSSTNEKLFF.

Points on this clone: Different DNA sequences within this sample yield the same CDR3. The chain uses TRBV5-1 and TRBJ1-5; D gene ambiguous. Looked up from germline, CDR1 is SGHRS and CDR2 is YFSETQ. The CDR3 totals 14 residues. Trimming left V 4 bases short and J 0 bases short, with 8 bases between. The chain's CDR3 is CASSLDSSNQPQHF. The CDR3 DNA reads as TGCGCCAGCAGCCTTGACTCTAGCAATCAGCCCCAGCATTTT.

V and J are TRBV6-5 and TRBJ2-7; TRBD2 is a possible D gene (5 bases). Germline V CDR1 and CDR2: MNHEY, SVGAGI. The V gene lost 0 bases and the J gene lost 4 bases, with 7 bases spanning the gap. This CDR3 region has 13 residues. CDR3: CASSYSRAYEQYF. The CDR3 region has the DNA TGTGCCAGCAGTTACTCGCGGGCGTACGAGCAGTACTTC.

The chain has TRBV11-3 and TRBJ1-3; the D gene is possibly TRBD1 (5 bases). The CDR3 covers 15 residues. Germline V CDR1 and CDR2: SGHNT, YENEEA. V was trimmed by 5 bases and J by 0 bases, leaving 11 bases between them. DNA for the CDR3: TGTGCCAGCAGCGGAGACAGCTACTCTGGAAACACCATATATTTT. Protein product: CASSGDSYSGNTIYF.

About this clone: Other DNA sequences within the sample encode an identical CDR3. This chain links TRBV5-1 with TRBJ1-5, with D perhaps matching TRBD1 (5 bases). V was clipped by 5 bases and J by 4 bases, with 13 bases between them. The CDR3 extends over 14 amino acids. CDR1 and CDR2 (germline): SGHRS, YFSETQ. The CDR3 loop is CASSLGQPNQPQHF. CDR3 in DNA: TGCGCCAGCAGTCTCGGACAACCTAATCAGCCCCAGCATTTT.

This chain connects TRBV11-3 to TRBJ2-7; tentative D call: TRBD2 (6 bases). The CDR3 loop spans 16 amino acids. The V gene's germline CDR1 is SGHNT and CDR2 YENEEA. Trimming cost V 3 bases and J 7 bases, with 22 bases left between them. The CDR3 is CASSFSPNRLGGEQYF. Here the CDR3 DNA reads TGTGCCAGCAGCTTCTCCCCGAACCGACTAGGCGGAGAGCAGTACTTC.

This clone has just one count. The chain is built from TRBV7-8 and TRBJ1-2; D is possibly TRBD1 (5 bases). V lost 4 bases and J lost 3, with 9 bases in between. The CDR3 has 13 residues. The germline CDR1 and CDR2 sequences are SGHVS and FQNEAQ. The CDR3 reads CASSSGLYYGYTF. As DNA, the CDR3 is TGTGCCAGCAGCTCGGGACTCTACTATGGCTACACCTTC. Using reference TRBV7-8 and TRBJ1-2 for the parts outside the CDR3, the full variable domain is GAGVSQSPRYKVAKRGQDVALRCDPISGHVSLFWYQQALGQGPEFLTYFQNEAQLDKSGLPSDRFFAERPEGSVSTLKIQRTQQEDSAVYLCASSSGLYYGYTFGSGTRLTVV.

The V gene is TRBV5-1, the J gene TRBJ1-1, with 9 bases matching TRBD1. J was trimmed by 4 bases and V by 5 bases; bases with no gene match: 6. The CDR3 length is 14 residues. CDR1 is SGHRS, CDR2 YFSETQ, per germline. The CDR3 DNA is TGCGCCAGCAGGTTAGGGACAGGGTCCACTGAAGCTTTCTTT. This translates into CASRLGTGSTEAFF.

The chain couples TRBV27 to TRBJ2-1; 8 bases match TRBD1. Germline loops: CDR1 MNHEY, CDR2 SMNVEV (reference sequence). The V gene end was trimmed by 6 bases and the J gene end by 2 bases; junction bases not matched to a gene: 6. This CDR3 contains 15 residues. For the CDR3, the DNA is TGTGCCAGCAGCCGACGACAGGGGCCCTACAATGAGCAGTTCTTC. Its translation: CASSRRQGPYNEQFF.